This T cell receptor (beta chain) derives from a study of blood T cell repertoires in COVID-19. Background on the study: Samples of COVID-19 (acute and convalescent) were obtained from the United States, Italy and Spain. In each case, the material was cDNA or gDNA derived from T cells, B-cell-depleted T cells, or PBMCs.

Only a few counts were recorded for this clone. As handled by the study authors: Quantification of nucleated cells was approximated via reference gene primer amplification. This table comes from immunoSEQ multiplex PCR, and its TCRdb copy is limited to in-frame clones, with some not included. That table furnishes V, J and clone size, whereas the DNA furnished D and trimming. In the table there are 50,000 or so clones, approximately 80% of which are singletons. This CDR3 has 11 amino acids. Germline V gives CDR1 MNHEY, CDR2 SVGAGI. With 6 bases removed from V and 6 bases from J, the gap between germline ends came to 5 bases.

This sequence originates from a man between 65 and 85 years old with acute or convalescent COVID-19. The rearrangement uses TRBV6-5 and TRBJ2-2; no clear D. Specimen: peripheral blood. Here the CDR3 DNA reads TGTGCCAGCAGACACGCCGGGGAGCTGTTTTTT. Translation gives CASRHAGELFF.